The source of this TCR beta chain is a study of cytomegalovirus exposure and HLA in healthy donors. Study-wide results and caveats: The study carried out a later analysis of TCR beta sequences. It associated some 17,000 of them with specific HLA alleles at a false discovery rate of 0.05.

The PCR contained 60 Vbeta and 13 Jbeta primers. Sequencing was performed with immunoSEQ multiplex PCR; in TCRdb, only in-frame clones are kept and a portion is missing. The repertoire includes about 130,000 clones, over 65% of them detected once, and around 4.5% sits in the top ten. Germline CDR1 reads MNHNY; CDR2 reads SVGAGI (reference sequence). V dropped 1 base and J dropped 7 bases, with 5 bases sitting between them. This CDR3 is 12 amino acids long. A remark on this clone: Its antigen is still unknown.

The sample consisted of PBMCs. This chain connects TRBV6-6 to TRBJ2-1; D not certain. This TCR came from a young man in good health and CMV-seropositive. Written as DNA, the CDR3 is TGTGCCAGCAGTTACTTTTCTAATGAGCAGTTCTTC. Amino acid sequence: CASSYFSNEQFF.